This T cell receptor beta chain originates from a study of human T cells and chemical hapten exposure. In the study overall: The study enrolled mostly female patients with alopecia areata, totalis or universalis. Study-wide findings and caveats: TCRs whose frequency exceeded 1 in 1000 remained the same following DPC sensitization. Donor immune responses may differ from healthy people's, since all donors had alopecia.

This clonotype appeared a few times. Its cognate antigen is unknown. The study's library attached unique molecular identifiers to single cDNA molecules. TCRdb re-analysed the RACE reads in MiXCR, keeping a single row per CDR3 protein. The repertoire holds around 130,000 distinct CDR3 sequences, about an eighth seen once, with about 1.3% in the top ten. The sample's time point: patch test 2, 6 weeks after DPC sensitization. This sample's treatment: therapeutic diphenylcyclopropenone sensitization with weekly scalp DPC. The CDR3 is made up of 14 amino acids. Trimming stripped 6 bases from V and 4 bases from J, with 14 bases between. The germline V gene encodes CDR1 SGHAT and CDR2 FQNNGV.

Here the sequenced sample was whole blood, taken in connection with sensitization to the hapten diphenylcyclopropenone (DPC). V usage is TRBV11-2 and J usage is TRBJ2-3; possibly TRBD1 for D (6 bases). The TCR was taken from a woman between 50 and 59 years old with alopecia areata. Some clones in this sample may be carry-over from other donors' samples. CDR3 nucleotides: TGTGCCAGCAGAAACAGGGCCGACGCAGATACGCAGTATTTT. This sequence encodes CASRNRADADTQYF.